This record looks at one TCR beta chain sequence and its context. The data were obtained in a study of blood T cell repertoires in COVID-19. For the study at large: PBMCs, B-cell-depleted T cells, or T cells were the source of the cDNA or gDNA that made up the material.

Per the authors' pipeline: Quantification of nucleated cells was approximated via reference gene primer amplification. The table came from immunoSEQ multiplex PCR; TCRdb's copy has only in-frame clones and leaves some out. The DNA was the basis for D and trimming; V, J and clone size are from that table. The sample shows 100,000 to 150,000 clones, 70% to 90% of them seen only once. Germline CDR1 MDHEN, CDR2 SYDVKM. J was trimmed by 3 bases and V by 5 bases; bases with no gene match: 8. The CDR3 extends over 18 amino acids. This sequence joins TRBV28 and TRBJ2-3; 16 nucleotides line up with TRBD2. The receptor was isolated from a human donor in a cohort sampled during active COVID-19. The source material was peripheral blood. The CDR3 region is CASSLGLAGGLTTDTQYF. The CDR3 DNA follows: TGTGCCAGCAGTCTGGGACTAGCGGGAGGGCTAACAACAGATACGCAGTATTTT.